This is a list of T cell receptor beta chains from one sample in a study of a mutant IDH1 vaccine in newly diagnosed glioma. Assay: immunoSEQ multiplex PCR; the TCRdb copy retains only in-frame clones and omits some. The table has more than 55,000 clones, around four fifths seen once; the top ten hold roughly 4.5%. No antigen has been identified for these receptors. The sequencing used PBMCs, collected from a glioma patient whose treatment included an IDH1 peptide vaccine. These receptors were taken from a man aged 25-40 years with glioma. Each CDR3 is given with its conserved first and last residue. The D gene is left open where the match is weak. Where a row states a size, it is once, few, many or the class of an expanded clone; other rows omit it.

cdr3_length | j_call | clone_size | d_call | v_call | cdr3_nt | cdr3_aa
17 | TRBJ2-3 | . | . | TRBV4-1 | TGCGCCAGCAGCCAAGTAGGTATTGAATCTAGCACAGATACGCAGTATTTT | CASSQVGIESSTDTQYF
15 | TRBJ2-6 | . | . | TRBV12-5 | TGTGCTAGTGGTTTGGGACTCTCTGGGGCCAACGTCCTGACTTTC | CASGLGLSGANVLTF
14 | TRBJ1-1 | . | TRBD1 | TRBV27 | TGTGCCAGCAGTTTAGACAGGGCTAACACTGAAGCTTTCTTT | CASSLDRANTEAFF
14 | TRBJ2-2 | . | . | TRBV2 | TGTGCCACTGGACTAACGGGTTCCGTCGGGGAGCTGTTTTTT | CATGLTGSVGELFF
16 | TRBJ2-3 | . | . | TRBV6-6 | TGTGCCAGCAGTTACTCGAGAGGGGGGAGCACAGATACGCAGTATTTT | CASSYSRGGSTDTQYF
14 | TRBJ1-1 | . | . | TRBV6-1 | TGTGCCAGCTGGGATGACAGGCAGAACACTGAAGCTTTCTTT | CASWDDRQNTEAFF
13 | TRBJ2-3 | . | TRBD1 | TRBV18 | TGTGCCAGCTCAGCCACAGGGGCAGATACGCAGTATTTT | CASSATGADTQYF
13 | TRBJ2-7 | . | TRBD1 | TRBV13 | TGTGCCAGCAGCTTAGGACAGGGGCGCGAGCAGTACTTC | CASSLGQGREQYF
18 | TRBJ1-4 | . | TRBD1 | TRBV5-6 | TGTGCCAGCAGTCGGGACAGGGGTTACCAGTCCATTCTTGAAAAACTGTTTTTT | CASSRDRGYQSILEKLFF
15 | TRBJ1-6 | . | . | TRBV30 | TGTGCCTGGAGTGTTCGGGGGGCGGGAAATTCACCCCTCCACTTT | CAWSVRGAGNSPLHF
14 | TRBJ1-3 | . | TRBD1 | TRBV28 | TGTGCCAGTTCCGACAGGGGATTGGGAAACACCATATATTTT | CASSDRGLGNTIYF
14 | TRBJ1-1 | once | . | TRBV2 | TGTGCCAGCAGAAAAATACAGGGGAACACTGAAGCTTTCTTT | CASRKIQGNTEAFF
15 | TRBJ1-5 | . | . | TRBV9 | TGTGCCAGCAGCCCAAGTGGGGGGGCGGGCCAGCCCCAGCATTTT | CASSPSGGAGQPQHF
11 | TRBJ1-4 | . | . | TRBV2 | TGTGCCAGCACGACAAATGAAAAACTGTTTTTT | CASTTNEKLFF
16 | TRBJ2-7 | . | . | TRBV6-6 | TGTGCCAGCAGTTCACAGGGAACAGGGAAGTTTACCTGGGGGTACTTC | CASSSQGTGKFTWGYF
13 | TRBJ2-2 | . | . | TRBV7-9 | TGTGCCAGCAGCTTAGGGCAAACCGGGGAGCTGTTTTTT | CASSLGQTGELFF
14 | TRBJ2-7 | once | TRBD1 | TRBV11-2 | TGTGCCAGCAGCTTTACAGGGGATTACTACGAGCAGTACTTC | CASSFTGDYYEQYF
14 | TRBJ1-1 | . | TRBD1 | TRBV2 | TGTGCCACCGCCTCTTACAGGGGTTCGACTGAAGCTTTCTTT | CATASYRGSTEAFF
14 | TRBJ2-1 | . | TRBD2 | TRBV27 | TGTGCCAGCACCATAACGGGACTAGCGGGCCAGCAGTTCTTC | CASTITGLAGQQFF
16 | TRBJ2-3 | . | . | TRBV4-1 | TGCGCCAGCAGCCAAGAGGCGGGGGCTTTCACAGATACGCAGTATTTT | CASSQEAGAFTDTQYF
17 | TRBJ1-3 | . | . | TRBV5-6 | TGTGCCAGCAGCGGGGTACGGGACTGGAGCTCTGGAAACACCATATATTTT | CASSGVRDWSSGNTIYF
13 | TRBJ2-7 | . | . | TRBV4-1 | TGCGCCAGCAGCCCGGACGGAGTTGGGAGGCAGTACTTC | CASSPDGVGRQYF
16 | TRBJ1-1 | . | TRBD1 | TRBV19 | TGTGCCAGCCGAGGCCCGGGACAGGGGATGAACACTGAAGCTTTCTTT | CASRGPGQGMNTEAFF
15 | TRBJ2-1 | few | TRBD2 | TRBV19 | TGTGCCAGTAGTATAGAAGCGGGGGGTCGATATGAGCAGTTCTTC | CASSIEAGGRYEQFF
13 | TRBJ2-1 | . | . | TRBV6-1 | TGTGCCAGCAGTCTTAAGCCTATTCATGAGCAGTTCTTC | CASSLKPIHEQFF
15 | TRBJ2-3 | . | . | TRBV28 | TGTGCCAGCAGTCATGGCGGGGCACGCACAGATACGCAGTATTTT | CASSHGGARTDTQYF
17 | TRBJ2-4 | . | TRBD2 | TRBV28 | TGTGCCAGCAGTTTTAGCGGGGGAATTATAGCCAAAAACATTCAGTACTTC | CASSFSGGIIAKNIQYF
16 | TRBJ2-5 | . | TRBD2 | TRBV27 | TGTGCCAGCCATCCCCGCGGGAGCGGGGGTGGGAAGACCCAGTACTTC | CASHPRGSGGGKTQYF
16 | TRBJ1-2 | once | . | TRBV6-6 | TGTGCCAGCAGTTATCGGGCAGGGGTTCCTAACTATGGCTACACCTTC | CASSYRAGVPNYGYTF
14 | TRBJ1-5 | . | . | TRBV27 | TGTGCCAGCAGTGAGGGAAATAGCAATCAGCCCCAGCATTTT | CASSEGNSNQPQHF
13 | TRBJ2-4 | . | . | TRBV18 | TGTGCCAGCTCACCACCCTCCAAAAACATTCAGTACTTC | CASSPPSKNIQYF
15 | TRBJ1-4 | . | . | TRBV5-1 | TGCGCCAGCAGCTCCCCCGACGCAACTAATGAAAAACTGTTTTTT | CASSSPDATNEKLFF
14 | TRBJ2-7 | once | TRBD2 | TRBV6-1 | TGTGCCAGCAGTGAGAGGGCTAGCGGGGGGGCCGGGTACTTC | CASSERASGGAGYF
14 | TRBJ2-1 | . | TRBD1 | TRBV19 | TGTGCCAGTAAACGGGACAGCTCCTACAATGAGCAGTTCTTC | CASKRDSSYNEQFF
16 | TRBJ2-5 | . | TRBD1 | TRBV2 | TGTGCCAGCAAGGGACAGGGGGTCGGGTACCAAGAGACCCAGTACTTC | CASKGQGVGYQETQYF
16 | TRBJ1-3 | . | TRBD1 | TRBV10-3 | TGTGCCATCAGTTCCGGGACAGGGTTGAATGGAAACACCATATATTTT | CAISSGTGLNGNTIYF
18 | TRBJ2-1 | . | TRBD1 | TRBV2 | TGTGCCAGCAGGGACATCAGGAGAACAGGGGCCAGGGCCAATGAGCAGTTCTTC | CASRDIRRTGARANEQFF
15 | TRBJ2-3 | . | . | TRBV5-5 | TGTGCCAGCAGCTTGACAGGTCGGGGCACAGATACGCAGTATTTT | CASSLTGRGTDTQYF
14 | TRBJ2-5 | . | TRBD1 | TRBV2 | TGTGCCAGTCACAGGGGGCTAACCTGGGAGACCCAGTACTTC | CASHRGLTWETQYF
15 | TRBJ1-1 | . | . | TRBV5-4 | TGTGCCAGCAGCTTGGACGCGGGGTTTGGAACTGAAGCTTTCTTT | CASSLDAGFGTEAFF
15 | TRBJ1-3 | . | TRBD1 | TRBV11-2 | TGTGCCAGCAGTTCCGGGACAGGAGCAGGAAACACCATATATTTT | CASSSGTGAGNTIYF
15 | TRBJ1-4 | . | TRBD1 | TRBV14 | TGTGCCAGCAGCTTAGGGACAGCAACTAATGAAAAACTGTTTTTT | CASSLGTATNEKLFF
16 | TRBJ2-3 | . | TRBD2 | TRBV6-1 | TGTGCCAGCAGTGAAGCGCGGCGGGGGGCCGCAGATACGCAGTATTTT | CASSEARRGAADTQYF
15 | TRBJ2-7 | once | . | TRBV14 | TGTGCCAGCAGCCCGCTATTCGGGGGCTCGTACGAGCAGTACTTC | CASSPLFGGSYEQYF
15 | TRBJ1-3 | few | . | TRBV4-1 | TGCGCCAGCAGCCAAGTAGCGACAGTGGGAAACACCATATATTTT | CASSQVATVGNTIYF
18 | TRBJ1-1 | . | . | TRBV6-4 | TGTGCCAGCAGTGACTCCCCGTCAGGGTTAGGGATGAACACTGAAGCTTTCTTT | CASSDSPSGLGMNTEAFF
12 | TRBJ1-2 | . | . | TRBV18 | TGTGCCAGCTCTCCCACAAACTATGGCTACACCTTC | CASSPTNYGYTF
13 | TRBJ1-2 | . | TRBD1 | TRBV6-1 | TGTGCCAGCGGGACAGCTCCCTCCCGAGGCTACACCTTC | CASGTAPSRGYTF
17 | TRBJ1-5 | once | . | TRBV30 | TGTGCCTGGAGTCTGGGGTCCCAACTATCCCCGAATCAGCCCCAGCATTTT | CAWSLGSQLSPNQPQHF
15 | TRBJ1-3 | . | TRBD1 | TRBV5-4 | TGTGCCAGCAGCTTGGCGACAGGGATAGGAAACACCATATATTTT | CASSLATGIGNTIYF
13 | TRBJ1-1 | . | . | TRBV2 | TGTGCCAGCAACCATGGCCGGAGCACTGAAGCTTTCTTT | CASNHGRSTEAFF